The sequence of this T cell receptor (beta chain) was determined in a study of Tregs in tolerant kidney transplant recipients. Study results and limitations: No direct test of biological reproducibility was done here.

Regarding this clone: Its antigen is not known.

This table comes from immunoSEQ multiplex PCR, and its TCRdb copy is limited to in-frame clones, with some not included. The sample lists 95,000 to 120,000 clones, about 90% occurring once. The CDR3 runs 13 residues. Germline trimming cut 6 bases from V and 11 bases from J; bases unmatched to any gene: 8. Germline-derived CDR1 and CDR2 are MDHEN and SYDVKM. The source is a human donor who received a combined kidney and bone marrow transplant. The V and J genes are TRBV28 and TRBJ1-4; 8 positions match TRBD1. Sequenced here: CD4+ T cells from blood, sampled before the transplant. CDR3 coding DNA: TGTGCCAGCAGGACGGGACAGGTTATGAAACTGTTTTTT. Protein sequence: CASRTGQVMKLFF.